This record concerns one T cell receptor (beta chain) sequence. The sample comes from a study of OX40 agonist ivuxolimab in advanced cancers. Study in general: The group had a mean age of roughly 65 years, ranged from roughly 20 to 79, and was 82.7% male.

Libraries were prepared by immunoSEQ multiplex PCR; TCRdb keeps only in-frame clonotypes and omits some of them. The sample has tens of thousands of clones, 65% to 90% seen once. Researchers took blood at baseline, on cycle 4 day 1, and on cycle 7 day 1. This clonotype originated in an adult with an advanced solid tumor such as melanoma, head and neck, liver or kidney cancer. The sample was CD4+ or CD8+ T cells sorted from blood, taken in a trial of the OX40 agonist ivuxolimab.

CDR3 amino acids: CASRDSSYPDTQYF. CDR3 bases: TGTGCCAGCAGGGACTCCAGTTACCCAGATACGCAGTATTTT. The chain has TRBV2 and TRBJ2-3; tentative D call: TRBD2 (5 bases). V lost 6 bases and J 4 bases, leaving 14 bases between the germline ends. Germline V gives CDR1 SNHLY, CDR2 FYNNEI. The CDR3 is made up of 14 amino acids.